Below are 24 T cell receptor beta chains sequenced from a single sample in a study of T-cell memory formation after mild COVID-19. From the 5' RACE reads, TCRdb called clonotypes with MiXCR, one entry per CDR3 protein. Counted here are over 150,000 distinct CDR3 sequences, 20% to 25% occurring once; the ten biggest clones make up about 21%. Sequencing was done on a sample of PBMCs or a T cell subset sorted from them (not recorded which). These TCRs come from an adult woman who had mild COVID-19 (a few samples of this study predate the infection). Cell type and time point are not known.

This clonotype was picked up a small number of times. This sequence joins TRBV20-1 and TRBJ2-7, with a tentative D call TRBD2 (5 bases). CDR1 DFQATT and CDR2 SNEGSKA come from the germline V gene (reference sequence). V dropped 6 bases and J dropped 3 bases, with 15 bases sitting between them. The CDR3 runs to 13 residues. The CDR3 loop reads CSAPSGERYEQYF. CDR3 DNA sequence: TGCAGTGCGCCGAGCGGCGAACGCTACGAGCAGTACTTC.

This clonotype was seen a few times. This sequence joins TRBV12-3 or TRBV12-4 and TRBJ2-1, with D perhaps matching TRBD1 (5 bases). Between the trimmed V and J ends, which lost 4 bases and 1 base, there was a span of 20 bases. The CDR3 runs 18 residues. CDR3 protein: CASSSPPTGGRSYNEQFF. Written as DNA, the CDR3 is TGTGCCAGCAGTTCCCCCCCAACAGGCGGTAGGTCCTACAATGAGCAGTTCTTC.

V and J are TRBV11-2 and TRBJ2-1; 11 nucleotides align to TRBD1. The CDR3 is 18 amino acids. In germline, CDR1 is SGHAT, CDR2 FQNNGV. V lost 0 bases, J lost 7 bases, and 11 bases stayed unmatched. The CDR3 here is CASSLEGVGTGGQNEQFF. The CDR3 DNA sequence: TGTGCCAGCAGCTTAGAGGGAGTCGGGACAGGGGGTCAGAATGAGCAGTTCTTC.

This clonotype was counted once. This chain uses TRBV14 with TRBJ1-1; possibly TRBD1 for D (6 bases). CDR3 length equals 13 residues. V was cut by 4 bases and J by 8 bases, with 14 bases left in between. From germline, CDR1 is SGHDN and CDR2 FVKESK. The CDR3 reads CASSRKTGLEAFF. The CDR3 DNA sequence: TGTGCCAGCAGCCGAAAGACAGGTTTGGAAGCTTTCTTT.

The gene calls are TRBV3-1 and TRBJ1-5; the D is unclear. Germline values: CDR1 LGHDT, CDR2 YNNKEL (reference sequence). Deletions cut 1 base from V and 1 base from J, with 11 bases between. CDR3 length: 16 amino acids. The CDR3 DNA sequence: TGTGCCAGCAGCCAAGGTAGAGGGCACAGCAATCAGCCCCAGCATTTT. It encodes CASSQGRGHSNQPQHF.

This clonotype was found a few times. J is TRBJ2-1 and V is TRBV9, with D possibly being TRBD1 (6 bases). The CDR3 has 17 amino acids. Germline V gives CDR1 SGDLS, CDR2 YYNGEE. Trimming pared 4 bases from V and 3 bases from J, leaving 20 bases between. CDR3 bases: TGTGCCAGCAGCTCACCCAGGGGACGGAAACACTACAATGAGCAGTTCTTC. Amino acids: CASSSPRGRKHYNEQFF.

The gene calls are TRBV5-1 and TRBJ2-7, with D unclear. Trimming shortened V by 0 bases and J by 2 bases, and 15 bases separated the two germline ends. The length of the CDR3 is 16 residues. Germline V gene sequence: CDR1 SGHRS, CDR2 YFSETQ. Here the CDR3 reads CASSLVGPDPPYEQYF. The CDR3 coding sequence is TGCGCCAGCAGCTTGGTAGGCCCCGACCCTCCCTACGAGCAGTACTTC. Supplemented by reference TRBV5-1 and TRBJ2-7, the full variable domain reads KAGVTQTPRYLIKTRGQQVTLSCSPISGHRSVSWYQQTPGQGLQFLFEYFSETQRNKGNFPGRFSGRQFSNSRSEMNVSTLELGDSALYLCASSLVGPDPPYEQYFGPGTRLTVT.

This rearrangement joins TRBV11-2 to TRBJ1-1; 10 bases match TRBD1. CDR1 is SGHAT and CDR2 is FQNNGV in the germline V gene. The CDR3 has 15 amino acids. The V and J ends lost 4 bases and 4 bases, in that order; junction bases with no gene match: 6. The CDR3 region is CASSWATGGFTEAFF. The DNA of the CDR3 is TGTGCCAGCAGCTGGGCGACAGGGGGCTTCACTGAAGCTTTCTTT.

A few counts support this clonotype. The rearrangement uses TRBV27 and TRBJ2-7, with D possibly matching TRBD2 (7 bases). V lost 5 bases and J 3 bases, leaving 17 bases between the germline ends. The germline CDR1 and CDR2 sequences are MNHEY and SMNVEV (reference sequence). The CDR3 spans 15 residues. The DNA of the CDR3 is TGTGCCAGCAGTCTTTCGACGGGGGGCGGCTACGAGCAGTACTTC. As protein: CASSLSTGGGYEQYF.

The chain couples TRBV7-2 to TRBJ2-5; 12 bases agree with TRBD2. The germline V gene has CDR1 SGHTA and CDR2 FQGNSA. This CDR3 has 16 residues. The V gene end was trimmed by 3 bases and the J gene end by 5 bases; junction bases not matched to a gene: 7. The DNA of the CDR3 is TGTGCCAGCAGCTTGACTAGCGGGGGCCCTCGGGAGACCCAGTACTTC. It translates to CASSLTSGGPRETQYF.

The V and J genes are TRBV24-1 and TRBJ2-3; TRBD1 is a possible D gene (6 bases). Germline V lookup: CDR1 KGHDR, CDR2 SFDVKD. The V and J ends lost 4 bases and 1 base respectively, with 14 bases between them. The CDR3 has 16 amino acids. DNA of the CDR3: TGTGCCACCAGTGAACCACAGGGATTCCGCACAGATACGCAGTATTTT. Translated, it gives CATSEPQGFRTDTQYF.

This clonotype turned up a few times. The rearrangement joins TRBV7-9 to TRBJ2-7; D may be TRBD1 (5 bases). V lost 5 bases and J lost 2, with 13 bases in between. Per the germline V gene, CDR1 is SEHNR and CDR2 is FQNEAQ (reference sequence). The CDR3 loop spans 14 amino acids. CDR3: CASSQQTATYEQYF. CDR3 DNA sequence: TGTGCCAGCAGCCAACAGACAGCAACCTACGAGCAGTACTTC.

This clonotype was seen repeatedly, ten times or more. The V call is TRBV4-1, the J call TRBJ2-2; D is uncertain. The germline V gene has CDR1 MGHRA and CDR2 YSYEKL. This CDR3 has 13 amino acids. V was pared by 1 base and J by 3 bases, with 3 bases between. CDR3 in DNA: TGCGCCAGCAGCCAAGGGTACACCGGGGAGCTGTTTTTT. Translated: CASSQGYTGELFF.

The sample holds a few counts of this clonotype. The chain links TRBV6-5 to TRBJ1-1; D is uncertain. The CDR3 extends over 12 amino acids. The V end lost 7 bases, the J end lost 2 bases, and 8 bases lay between the germline ends. Germline assignment: CDR1 MNHEY and CDR2 SVGAGI. CDR3 residues: CASKAINTEAFF. The CDR3 DNA sequence: TGTGCCAGCAAGGCAATAAACACTGAAGCTTTCTTT.

This clonotype was observed a handful of times. This chain joins TRBV7-8 and TRBJ2-7; D call uncertain. V was trimmed by 5 bases and J by 5 bases, leaving 22 bases between them. CDR1 SGHVS and CDR2 FQNEAQ come from the germline V gene. The CDR3 has 16 residues. The CDR3 region has the DNA TGTGCCAGCAGCACTCACCCGCCGGGCAGCGCTGACGAGCAGTACTTC. Residues: CASSTHPPGSADEQYF.

This chain uses TRBV9 with TRBJ1-3; D unclear. The CDR3 has 15 amino acids. CDR1 SGDLS and CDR2 YYNGEE come from the germline V gene. The V end was cut by 0 bases, the J end by 2 bases, with 9 bases between. This CDR3 reads CASSVDRGTGNTIYF. The CDR3 nucleotides read TGTGCCAGCAGCGTAGATCGGGGTACTGGAAACACCATATATTTT.

This clonotype was counted at least ten times. The gene calls are TRBV9 and TRBJ2-3; D is unclear. CDR1 is SGDLS and CDR2 is YYNGEE in the germline V gene. The CDR3 is 13 residues long. V was clipped by 0 bases and J by 0 bases, with 2 bases between them. CDR3 nucleotides: TGTGCCAGCAGCGTAGTTAGCACAGATACGCAGTATTTT. It encodes CASSVVSTDTQYF. Combining the CDR3 with reference TRBV9 and TRBJ2-3 gives the whole variable domain DSGVTQTPKHLITATGQRVTLRCSPRSGDLSVYWYQQSLDQGLQFLIQYYNGEERAKGNILERFSAQQFPDLHSELNLSSLELGDSALYFCASSVVSTDTQYFGPGTRLTVL.

J is TRBJ2-3 and V is TRBV24-1; D call uncertain. The CDR3 totals 13 residues. CDR1 KGHDR and CDR2 SFDVKD come from the germline V gene. V was pared by 9 bases and J by 4 bases, with 13 bases between. The CDR3 DNA reads TGTGCCACCTCCCCGACGGATTCAGATACGCAGTATTTT. The encoded protein is CATSPTDSDTQYF.

This clonotype was recorded a few times. The chain has TRBV11-2 and TRBJ2-5; the D gene is possibly TRBD2 (6 bases). Germline CDR1 reads SGHAT; CDR2 reads FQNNGV. V was trimmed by 6 bases and J by 1 base, leaving 24 bases between them. CDR3 size: 18 residues. In nucleotides, the CDR3 is TGTGCCAGCAGACATTGGCTCCGGGAGACCGAACCCCAAGAGACCCAGTACTTC. Amino acids: CASRHWLRETEPQETQYF.

CDR3 sequence (DNA): TGTGCCAGCAGTTTTGGGGGGACCCTGGACTACAATGAGCAGTTCTTC. It encodes CASSFGGTLDYNEQFF. The V and J genes are TRBV12-3 or TRBV12-4 and TRBJ2-1; a weak D match, TRBD2 (6 bases). Trimming removed 3 bases at V and 3 bases at J, with 15 bases between. This CDR3 comprises 16 residues.

This sequence joins TRBV4-3 and TRBJ1-2, with 8 bases that match TRBD1. J was trimmed by 7 bases and V by 1 base; bases with no gene match: 5. CDR1 and CDR2 (germline): LGHNA, YSLEER. CDR3 size: 14 residues. CDR3 in DNA: TGCGCCAGCAGCCAAGTGAGGACAGGGAGTGGCTACACCTTC. Translating gives CASSQVRTGSGYTF.

Remarks on this clonotype: The junction differs from germline at one of its ends, possibly a read error. The J gene is TRBJ2-1, the V gene TRBV7-7, with 7 bases fitting TRBD2. Germline CDR1 and CDR2: SSHAT and FNYEAQ (reference sequence). CDR3 length equals 15 residues. The CDR3 loop is CASSLGLAAYHEQFF. In DNA, the CDR3 is TGTGCTAGCAGCTTAGGCCTAGCGGCTTATCATGAGCAGTTCTTC. The full variable domain, with the rest looked up from reference TRBV7-7 and TRBJ2-1, is GAGVSQSPRYKVTKRGQDVTLRCDPISSHATLYWYQQALGQGPEFLTYFNYEAQPDKSGLPSDRFSAERPEGSISTLTIQRTEQRDSAMYRCASSLGLAAYHEQFFGPGTRLTVL.

V gene TRBV6-5 combines with J gene TRBJ1-1, with TRBD1 matching 8 bases. V shed 4 bases, J shed 5 bases, and the junction held 6 bases outside the gene matches. Germline lookup yields CDR1 MNHEY and CDR2 SVGAGI. The CDR3 consists of 14 residues. The CDR3 bases are TGTGCCAGCAGTTTGACAGGGGTGGAAACTGAAGCTTTCTTT. It yields the protein CASSLTGVETEAFF.

V and J are TRBV12-3 or TRBV12-4 and TRBJ2-3; D ambiguous. Trimming shortened V by 4 bases and J by 4 bases, and 12 bases separated the two germline ends. This CDR3 contains 14 residues. DNA of the CDR3: TGTGCCAGCAGTTCCCTTTTACCCCCAGATACGCAGTATTTT. Encoded protein: CASSSLLPPDTQYF.